Listed here are 24 T cell receptor beta chains from one sample, sequenced in a study of STAT5B mutations in CD4+ large granular lymphocyte leukemia. Libraries were prepared by immunoSEQ multiplex PCR; TCRdb keeps only in-frame clonotypes and omits some of them. This table has around 35,000 clones, roughly 74% appearing once. Input material: CD4+ T cells from blood buffy coats. The source of these receptors is a human donor in good health.

CDR3 in DNA: TGTGCCAGCAGCTTAGCTCAGGGAACCGGGGAGCTGTTTTTT. It translates to CASSLAQGTGELFF. This chain links TRBV7-2 with TRBJ2-2; D might be TRBD1 (5 bases). Germline lookup yields CDR1 SGHTA and CDR2 FQGNSA. The ends were cut back, 0 bases at V and 5 bases at J, with 7 bases in the middle. The CDR3 totals 14 residues.

This clone showed up just a few times. CDR3 sequence (DNA): TGCGCCAGCAGCTCGGGACAGAACACTGAAGCTTTCTTT. Its protein is CASSSGQNTEAFF. The V gene is TRBV5-1, the J gene TRBJ1-1, with D possibly TRBD1 on 6 matching bases. The CDR3 contains 13 residues. The V gene's germline CDR1 is SGHRS and CDR2 YFSETQ. The V end was cut by 3 bases, the J end by 1 base, with 7 bases between.

This sequence joins TRBV19 and TRBJ1-2, with TRBD1 as a possible D gene (5 bases). This CDR3 region has 15 residues. The germline V gene encodes CDR1 LNHDA and CDR2 SQIVND (reference sequence). V was cut by 4 bases and J by 4 bases, with 16 bases left in between. CDR3 in DNA: TGTGCCAGTAGTAGGGGCCCTGGGATTTCCTATGGCTACACCTTC. It yields the protein CASSRGPGISYGYTF.

This clone was seen only once. The chain couples TRBV11-3 to TRBJ2-7; 8 bases map to TRBD2. Germline V gene lookup returns CDR1 SGHNT and CDR2 YENEEA. Trimming at V came to 5 bases and at J to 0 bases, leaving 9 bases not matched to a gene. The CDR3 covers 16 residues. The CDR3 spells CASSRGGASSSYEQYF. CDR3 DNA: TGTGCCAGCAGCCGGGGGGGGGCATCGAGCTCCTACGAGCAGTACTTC.

J is TRBJ2-7 and V is TRBV18, with D perhaps matching TRBD1 (5 bases). Germline values: CDR1 KGHSH, CDR2 LQKENI. Deletions cut 2 bases from V and 0 bases from J, with 11 bases between. The CDR3 has 15 amino acids. The CDR3 is CASSPGQGHSYEQYF. The CDR3 nucleotides are TGTGCCAGCTCACCAGGGCAGGGCCACTCCTACGAGCAGTACTTC.

The chain recombines TRBV7-8 with TRBJ1-2; D remains ambiguous. V lost 1 base and J lost 3, with 9 bases in between. The CDR3 runs 14 residues. Germline V gene lookup returns CDR1 SGHVS and CDR2 FQNEAQ. The CDR3: CASSLGATDYGYTF. In DNA form, the CDR3 reads TGTGCCAGCAGCTTAGGTGCCACAGACTATGGCTACACCTTC.

This chain uses TRBV2 with TRBJ2-1; D remains unclear. Between the trimmed V and J ends, which lost 8 bases and 8 bases, there was a span of 10 bases. This CDR3 region has 11 residues. CDR1 SNHLY and CDR2 FYNNEI come from the germline V gene. DNA for the CDR3: TGTGCCAGCCTAAGGTACGATGAGCAGTTCTTC. It encodes CASLRYDEQFF.

CDR3: CASSFGQVFSEQYF. In DNA form, the CDR3 reads TGTGCCAGCAGCTTCGGACAGGTCTTTAGCGAGCAGTACTTC. The rearrangement links TRBV7-2 to TRBJ2-7, with 7 bases lining up with TRBD1. This CDR3 region has 14 residues. In germline, CDR1 is SGHTA, CDR2 FQGNSA. With V trimmed by 3 bases and J by 6 bases, 8 bases remained unmatched.

The gene calls are TRBV5-3 and TRBJ2-7; perhaps TRBD1 as D (5 bases). TRBV5-3 is assigned to the ORF class and has an uncertain function. Trimming left V 1 base short and J 4 bases short, with 18 bases between. The CDR3 spans 16 residues. CDR3 coding DNA: TGTGCCAGAAGCTTGCAATGGGGCTTGGGTGGATACGAGCAGTACTTC. It specifies CARSLQWGLGGYEQYF.

The chain joins TRBV4-1 to TRBJ1-2, with a tentative D call TRBD1 (6 bases). V was cut by 1 base and J by 0 bases, with 15 bases left in between. The germline CDR1 and CDR2 sequences are MGHRA and YSYEKL. The CDR3 loop spans 17 amino acids. CDR3 coding DNA: TGCGCCAGCAGCCAAGGAGGAGGGGGAAGAGCTAACTATGGCTACACCTTC. Protein: CASSQGGGGRANYGYTF.

This clone appeared a single time. This chain connects TRBV19 to TRBJ2-3; 8 bases match TRBD2. V lost 3 bases, J lost 0 bases, and 20 bases stayed unmatched. The CDR3 covers 21 residues. Germline CDR1 LNHDA, CDR2 SQIVND (reference sequence). The CDR3, as DNA: TGTGCCAGTAGTATTATACCCTTCGGGGCACTAGCGGTCCCTAGCACAGATACGCAGTATTTT. Its translation: CASSIIPFGALAVPSTDTQYF.

The chain links TRBV7-9 to TRBJ2-7; D gene unclear. Germline V gene data show CDR1 as SEHNR and CDR2 as FQNEAQ (reference sequence). V was cut by 5 bases and J by 7 bases, with 9 bases left in between. CDR3 length: 11 amino acids. Written as DNA, the CDR3 is TGTGCCAGCAGCCGCCCTGGGGAGCAGTACTTC. This translates into CASSRPGEQYF.

The chain couples TRBV5-1 to TRBJ2-6, with 11 bases aligning to TRBD1. V trimming: 7 bases; J trimming: 2 bases; junction bases outside the gene matches: 11. The germline CDR1 and CDR2 sequences are SGHRS and YFSETQ. The CDR3 spans 18 residues. The CDR3 loop reads CASARSGTGGTGANVLTF. The CDR3 nucleotides are TGCGCCAGCGCCAGATCCGGGACAGGGGGAACTGGGGCCAACGTCCTGACTTTC. The variable domain in full, with the rest retrieved from reference TRBV5-1 and TRBJ2-6, is KAGVTQTPRYLIKTRGQQVTLSCSPISGHRSVSWYQQTPGQGLQFLFEYFSETQRNKGNFPGRFSGRQFSNSRSEMNVSTLELGDSALYLCASARSGTGGTGANVLTFGAGSRLTVL.

V is TRBV2 and J is TRBJ2-2; D not certain. This CDR3 contains 13 residues. Germline lookup yields CDR1 SNHLY and CDR2 FYNNEI. The germline V and J ends were trimmed by 5 bases and 1 base, with 5 bases remaining between them. The CDR3: CASSPGNTGELFF. The CDR3, as DNA: TGTGCCAGCAGTCCCGGGAACACCGGGGAGCTGTTTTTT.

This chain connects TRBV4-1 to TRBJ1-2; 8 bases align to TRBD1. This CDR3 is built from 18 residues. Germline V CDR1 and CDR2: MGHRA, YSYEKL. After removal of 0 bases from V and 5 bases from J, the junction contained 14 bases not matched to a gene. The CDR3 is CASSQDRETGVGTYGYTF. For the CDR3, the DNA is TGCGCCAGCAGCCAAGATCGAGAGACAGGGGTAGGAACTTATGGCTACACCTTC.

The chain combines TRBV19 with TRBJ2-7, with 8 bases lining up with TRBD1. Germline CDR1 LNHDA, CDR2 SQIVND (reference sequence). Trimming at V came to 5 bases and at J to 0 bases, leaving 6 bases not matched to a gene. The CDR3 is 15 residues long. In DNA form, the CDR3 reads TGTGCCAGTAGTGCCACAGGGGGAACCTCCTACGAGCAGTACTTC. Its translation: CASSATGGTSYEQYF.

This clone has just a few counts. This sequence joins TRBV28 and TRBJ1-2, with D perhaps TRBD1 (6 bases). The V end lost 6 bases, the J end lost 8 bases, and 34 bases lay between the germline ends. Germline V gene lookup returns CDR1 MDHEN and CDR2 SYDVKM. CDR3 length equals 19 residues. CDR3 amino acids: CASRQPIWGGRFPSLGYTF. CDR3 coding DNA: TGTGCCAGCAGGCAGCCGATTTGGGGGGGCAGATTCCCTTCTTTAGGCTACACCTTC.

J is TRBJ2-1 and V is TRBV2; 8 bases match TRBD2. The CDR3 consists of 14 residues. Germline CDR1 and CDR2: SNHLY and FYNNEI. V shed 8 bases and J 10 bases; nucleotides not matched to a gene: 13. The CDR3 sequence: CASRPRSGVEEQFF. The CDR3 bases are TGTGCCAGCCGCCCGCGTAGCGGGGTAGAGGAGCAGTTCTTC.

This clone appeared once. The J gene is TRBJ2-7, the V gene TRBV7-2; D gene ambiguous. Germline loops: CDR1 SGHTA, CDR2 FQGNSA. This CDR3 is built from 14 residues. The V gene lost 3 bases and the J gene lost 0 bases, with 9 bases spanning the gap. The CDR3 is CASSFSRSSYEQYF. The CDR3 DNA follows: TGTGCCAGCAGCTTTTCGAGATCCTCCTACGAGCAGTACTTC.

The chain carries TRBV11-2 and TRBJ2-2; D ambiguous. This CDR3 is built from 16 residues. V gave up 1 base and J gave up 0 bases, with 9 bases separating them. Germline assignment: CDR1 SGHAT and CDR2 FQNNGV. CDR3 sequence: CASSLGQVANTGELFF. The CDR3, as DNA: TGTGCCAGCAGCTTAGGCCAGGTTGCGAACACCGGGGAGCTGTTTTTT.

The rearrangement uses TRBV30 and TRBJ1-3; D unclear. Trimming took off 3 bases at V and 5 bases at J, with 14 bases between the two ends. CDR1 and CDR2 from the germline V gene are GTSNPN and SVGIG (reference sequence). CDR3 length: 14 amino acids. CDR3 protein: CAWRRPGIRNTIYF. The CDR3 DNA reads as TGTGCCTGGAGGCGGCCAGGTATTCGAAACACCATATATTTT.

In its sample, this clone was seen a few times. The chain recombines TRBV18 with TRBJ1-2; TRBD1 aligns across 7 bases. Looked up from germline, CDR1 is KGHSH and CDR2 is LQKENI. V lost 3 bases, J lost 8 bases, and 6 bases stayed unmatched. The CDR3 loop spans 13 amino acids. The CDR3 DNA follows: TGTGCCAGCTCACCCGATAACAGGGGCGGCTACACCTTC. Its translation: CASSPDNRGGYTF.

Written as DNA, the CDR3 is TGTGCCAGCAGACCCATCTTTCGGGAGGGGAGGGGCACAGATACGCAGTATTTT. It yields the protein CASRPIFREGRGTDTQYF. The gene calls are TRBV7-9 and TRBJ2-3; 8 bases are a match to TRBD2. From germline, CDR1 is SEHNR and CDR2 FQNEAQ (reference sequence). V gave up 6 bases and J gave up 1 base; unmatched junction bases: 15. This CDR3 is built from 18 residues.

The chain links TRBV19 to TRBJ2-1, with D maybe TRBD2 (6 bases). The CDR3 runs to 14 residues. The germline V and J ends were trimmed by 3 bases and 8 bases, with 14 bases remaining between them. CDR1 is LNHDA, CDR2 SQIVND, per germline (reference sequence). CDR3 amino acids: CASSIRLGGDEQFF. The CDR3 DNA reads TGTGCCAGTAGTATTCGACTAGGAGGCGATGAGCAGTTCTTC.